This T cell receptor (beta chain) was obtained from a study of Tregs in tolerant kidney transplant recipients. As for the study in general: Recipients received nonmyeloablative bone marrow transplants from related graft donors, with transient mixed chimerism.

Only in-frame clones appear in the TCRdb table, and some are missing; sequencing was by immunoSEQ multiplex PCR. Of roughly 80,000 clones in the sample, 75% to 95% were seen once. An overnight rest at 37°C with roughly 200 IU/ml IL-2 preceded regulatory T cell sorting from thawed PBMCs. V lost 4 bases and J 6 bases, leaving 21 bases between the germline ends. The CDR3 is 16 amino acids. CDR1 is SGDLS, CDR2 YYNGEE, per germline. Study-wide points: In tolerant patients, donor-specific Tregs outgrew total Tregs, suggesting antigen-driven expansion.

As regards this clone: Its antigen is currently unknown.

Material: Tregs from blood, obtained before the transplant. This TCR was sampled from a human donor who received a combined kidney and bone marrow transplant. The rearrangement uses TRBV9 and TRBJ2-3, with a tentative D call TRBD1 (6 bases). The CDR3 protein is CASSHPLGKRGDTQYF. CDR3 bases: TGTGCCAGCAGCCACCCGTTGGGGAAGAGGGGGGATACGCAGTATTTT.